The clone carrying this TCR beta chain was observed at least ten times. What it binds is not known. TCRdb called the reads again in MiXCR, with one record for every CDR3 protein. The sample yields 300,000 to 400,000 distinct CDR3 sequences, almost 30% seen once. V lost 5 bases to trimming and J lost 0 bases, with 14 bases between them. The CDR3 loop spans 16 amino acids. Germline lookup yields CDR1 SGHVS and CDR2 FQNEAQ. This sample is drawn from a study of T cell repertoires in cytomegalovirus infection. Study-wide context: Researchers turned to recently identified HLA-C-restricted CMV epitopes as well as well-studied HLA-B-restricted ones. CMV infection plus the matching HLA type was flagged by public TCR beta signatures.

Study outcomes and limitations: The study identified carriers of CMV plus the relevant HLA from cumulative public TCR beta family frequency. Clonotype analysis showed dominance of the ex vivo response by HLA-C-restricted CMV-specific TCR beta clonotypes.

The clonotype was recovered from a human donor in good health (CMV status not recorded). Some clones in this sample may be carry-over from other donors' samples. The V gene is TRBV7-8, the J gene TRBJ1-5; D call uncertain. The sequencing used cultured PBMCs, collected from culture after CMV antigen stimulation. The CDR3 sequence: CASSQARAHSNQPQHF. CDR3 nucleotide sequence: TGTGCCAGCAGCCAGGCGAGGGCTCATAGCAATCAGCCCCAGCATTTT.